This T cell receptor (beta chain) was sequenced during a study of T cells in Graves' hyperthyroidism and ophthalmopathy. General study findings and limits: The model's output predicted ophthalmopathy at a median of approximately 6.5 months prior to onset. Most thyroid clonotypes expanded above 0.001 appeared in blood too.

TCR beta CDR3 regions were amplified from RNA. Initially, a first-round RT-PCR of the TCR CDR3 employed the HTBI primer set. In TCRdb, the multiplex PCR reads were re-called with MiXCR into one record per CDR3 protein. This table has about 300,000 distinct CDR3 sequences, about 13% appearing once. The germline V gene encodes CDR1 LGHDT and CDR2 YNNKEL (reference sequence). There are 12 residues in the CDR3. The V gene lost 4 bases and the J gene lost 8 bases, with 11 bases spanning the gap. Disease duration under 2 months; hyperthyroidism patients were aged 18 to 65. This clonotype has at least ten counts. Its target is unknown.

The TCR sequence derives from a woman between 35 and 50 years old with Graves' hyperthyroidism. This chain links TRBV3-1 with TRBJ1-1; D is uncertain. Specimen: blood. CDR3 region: CASSRVNSEAFF. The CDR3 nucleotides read TGTGCCAGCAGCCGGGTAAATTCGGAAGCTTTCTTT.